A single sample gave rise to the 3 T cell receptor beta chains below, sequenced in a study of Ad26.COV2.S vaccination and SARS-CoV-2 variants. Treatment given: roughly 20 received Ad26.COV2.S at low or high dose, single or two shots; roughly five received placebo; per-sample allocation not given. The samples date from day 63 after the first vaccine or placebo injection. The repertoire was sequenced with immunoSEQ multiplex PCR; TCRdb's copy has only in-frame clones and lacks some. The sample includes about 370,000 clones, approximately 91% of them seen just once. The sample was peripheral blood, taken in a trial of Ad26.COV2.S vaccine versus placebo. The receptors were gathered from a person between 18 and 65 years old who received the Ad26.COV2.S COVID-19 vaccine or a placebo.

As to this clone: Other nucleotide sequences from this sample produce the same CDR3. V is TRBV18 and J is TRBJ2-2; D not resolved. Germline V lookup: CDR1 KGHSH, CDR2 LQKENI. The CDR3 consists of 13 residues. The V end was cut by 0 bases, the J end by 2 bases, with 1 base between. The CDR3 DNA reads TGTGCCAGCTCACCACCCAACACCGGGGAGCTGTTTTTT. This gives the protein CASSPPNTGELFF.

CDR3 protein: CASSQGLGSGSNQPQHF. Here the CDR3 DNA reads TGTGCCAGCAGCCAAGGTTTAGGATCCGGGAGCAATCAGCCCCAGCATTTT. V and J are TRBV3-1 (or the pseudogene TRBV3-2) and TRBJ1-5; D is undetermined. Trimming cost V 1 base and J 1 base, with 14 bases left between them. Per germline, CDR1 LGHDT and CDR2 YNNKEL (reference sequence). This CDR3 spans 17 amino acids.

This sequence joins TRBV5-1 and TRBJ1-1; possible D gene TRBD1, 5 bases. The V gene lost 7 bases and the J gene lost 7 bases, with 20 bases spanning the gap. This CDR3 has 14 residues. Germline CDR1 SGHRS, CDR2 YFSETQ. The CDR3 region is CASAIGGSDGEAFF. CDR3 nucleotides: TGCGCCAGCGCAATCGGGGGATCCGACGGTGAAGCTTTCTTT.